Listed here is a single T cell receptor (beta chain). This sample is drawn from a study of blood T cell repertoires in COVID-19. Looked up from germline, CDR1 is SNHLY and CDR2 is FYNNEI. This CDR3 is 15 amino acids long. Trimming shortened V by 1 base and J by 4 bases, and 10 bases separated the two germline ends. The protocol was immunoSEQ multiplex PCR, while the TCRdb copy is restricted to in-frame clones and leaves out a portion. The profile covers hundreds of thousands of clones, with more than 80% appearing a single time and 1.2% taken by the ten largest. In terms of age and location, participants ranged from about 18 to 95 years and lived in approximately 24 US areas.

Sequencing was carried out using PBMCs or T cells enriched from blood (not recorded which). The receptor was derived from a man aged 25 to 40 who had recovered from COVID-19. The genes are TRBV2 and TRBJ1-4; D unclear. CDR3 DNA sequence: TGTGCCAGCAGTGAAGACAGTCAAAGTAATGAAAAACTGTTTTTT. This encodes CASSEDSQSNEKLFF. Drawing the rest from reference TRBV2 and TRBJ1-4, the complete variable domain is EPEVTQTPSHQVTQMGQEVILRCVPISNHLYFYWYRQILGQKVEFLVSFYNNEISEKSEIFDDQFSVERPDGSNFTLKIRSTKLEDSAMYFCASSEDSQSNEKLFFGSGTQLSVL.